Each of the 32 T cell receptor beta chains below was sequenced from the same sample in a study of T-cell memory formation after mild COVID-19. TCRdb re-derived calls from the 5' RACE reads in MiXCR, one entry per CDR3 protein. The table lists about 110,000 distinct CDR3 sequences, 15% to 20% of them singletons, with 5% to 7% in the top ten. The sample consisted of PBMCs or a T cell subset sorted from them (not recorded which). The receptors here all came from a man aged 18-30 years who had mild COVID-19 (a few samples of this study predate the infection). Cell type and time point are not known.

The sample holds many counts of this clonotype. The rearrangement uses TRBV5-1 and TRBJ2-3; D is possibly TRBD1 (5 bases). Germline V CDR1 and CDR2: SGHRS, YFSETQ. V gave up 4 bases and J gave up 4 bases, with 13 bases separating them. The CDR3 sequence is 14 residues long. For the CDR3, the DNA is TGCGCCAGCAGCCCAGGGAACCTGCCAGATACGCAGTATTTT. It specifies CASSPGNLPDTQYF. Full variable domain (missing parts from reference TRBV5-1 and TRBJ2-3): KAGVTQTPRYLIKTRGQQVTLSCSPISGHRSVSWYQQTPGQGLQFLFEYFSETQRNKGNFPGRFSGRQFSNSRSEMNVSTLELGDSALYLCASSPGNLPDTQYFGPGTRLTVL.

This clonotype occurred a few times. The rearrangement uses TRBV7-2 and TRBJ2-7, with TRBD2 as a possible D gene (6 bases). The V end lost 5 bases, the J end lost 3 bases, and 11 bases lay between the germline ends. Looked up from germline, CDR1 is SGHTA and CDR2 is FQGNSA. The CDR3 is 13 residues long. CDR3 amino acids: CASSRGTVYEQYF. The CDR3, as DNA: TGTGCCAGCAGCCGCGGGACCGTCTACGAGCAGTACTTC. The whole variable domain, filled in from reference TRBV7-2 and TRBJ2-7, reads GAGVSQSPSNKVTEKGKDVELRCDPISGHTALYWYRQSLGQGLEFLIYFQGNSAPDKSGLPSDRFSAERTGGSVSTLTIQRTQQEDSAVYLCASSRGTVYEQYFGPGTRLTVT.

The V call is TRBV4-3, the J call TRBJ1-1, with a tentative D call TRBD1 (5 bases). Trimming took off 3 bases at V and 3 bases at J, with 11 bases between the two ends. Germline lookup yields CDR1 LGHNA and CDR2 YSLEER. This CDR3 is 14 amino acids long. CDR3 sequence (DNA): TGCGCCAGCAGCCATCAGACGGGGGACACTGAAGCTTTCTTT. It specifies CASSHQTGDTEAFF.

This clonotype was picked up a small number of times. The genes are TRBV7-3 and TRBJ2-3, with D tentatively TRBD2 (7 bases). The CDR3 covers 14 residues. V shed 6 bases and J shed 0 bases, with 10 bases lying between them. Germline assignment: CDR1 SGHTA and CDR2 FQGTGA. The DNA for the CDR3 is TGTGCCAGCAGGGGGGGGCCGAGCACAGATACGCAGTATTTT. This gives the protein CASRGGPSTDTQYF.

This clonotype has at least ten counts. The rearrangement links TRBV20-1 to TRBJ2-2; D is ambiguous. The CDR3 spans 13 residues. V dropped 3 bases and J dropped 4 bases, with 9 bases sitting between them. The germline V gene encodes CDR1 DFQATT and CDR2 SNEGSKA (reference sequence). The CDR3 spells CSASERLTGELFF. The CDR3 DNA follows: TGCAGTGCTAGCGAACGGCTCACCGGGGAGCTGTTTTTT.

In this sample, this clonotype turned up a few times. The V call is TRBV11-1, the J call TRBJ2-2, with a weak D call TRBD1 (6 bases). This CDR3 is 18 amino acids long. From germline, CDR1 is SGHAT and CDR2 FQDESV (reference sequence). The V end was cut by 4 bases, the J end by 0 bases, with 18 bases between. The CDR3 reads CASSSARGFQANTGELFF. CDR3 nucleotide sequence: TGTGCCAGCAGCTCGGCCAGGGGCTTCCAAGCGAACACCGGGGAGCTGTTTTTT.

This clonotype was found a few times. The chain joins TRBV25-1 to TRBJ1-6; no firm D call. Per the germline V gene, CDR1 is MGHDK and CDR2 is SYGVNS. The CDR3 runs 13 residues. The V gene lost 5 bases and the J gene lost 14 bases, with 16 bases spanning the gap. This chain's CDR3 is CASSLSPYGALHF. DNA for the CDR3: TGTGCCAGCAGTCTCAGCCCTTACGGGGCCCTCCACTTT. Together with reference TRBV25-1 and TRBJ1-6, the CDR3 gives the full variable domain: EADIYQTPRYLVIGTGKKITLECSQTMGHDKMYWYQQDPGMELHLIHYSYGVNSTEKGDLSSESTVSRIRTEHFPLTLESARPSHTSQYLCASSLSPYGALHFGNGTRLTVT.

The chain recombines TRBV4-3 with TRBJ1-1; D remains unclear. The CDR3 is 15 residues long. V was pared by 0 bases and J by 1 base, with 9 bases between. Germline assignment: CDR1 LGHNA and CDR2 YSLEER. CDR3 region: CASSQDHRGNTEAFF. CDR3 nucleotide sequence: TGCGCCAGCAGCCAAGATCATCGGGGGAACACTGAAGCTTTCTTT.

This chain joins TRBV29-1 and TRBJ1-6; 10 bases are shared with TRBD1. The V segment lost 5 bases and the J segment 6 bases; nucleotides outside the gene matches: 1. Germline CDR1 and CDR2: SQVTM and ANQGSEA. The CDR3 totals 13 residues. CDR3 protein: CSVRDRGNSPLHF. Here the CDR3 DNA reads TGCAGCGTTAGGGACAGGGGTAATTCACCCCTCCACTTT.

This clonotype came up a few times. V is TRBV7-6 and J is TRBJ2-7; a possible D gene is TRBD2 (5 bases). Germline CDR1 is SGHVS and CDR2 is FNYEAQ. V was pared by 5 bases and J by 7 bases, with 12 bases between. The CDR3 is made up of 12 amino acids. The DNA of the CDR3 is TGTGCCAGCAGCACCGACACGGGGGAGCAGTACGTC. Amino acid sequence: CASSTDTGEQYV.

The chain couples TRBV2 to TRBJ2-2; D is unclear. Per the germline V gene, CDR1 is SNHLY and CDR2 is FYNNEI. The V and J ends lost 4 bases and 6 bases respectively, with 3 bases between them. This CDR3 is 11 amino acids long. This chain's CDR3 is CASSVAGELFF. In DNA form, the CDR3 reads TGTGCCAGCAGTGTGGCCGGGGAGCTGTTTTTT. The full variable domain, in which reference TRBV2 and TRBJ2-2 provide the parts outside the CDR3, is EPEVTQTPSHQVTQMGQEVILRCVPISNHLYFYWYRQILGQKVEFLVSFYNNEISEKSEIFDDQFSVERPDGSNFTLKIRSTKLEDSAMYFCASSVAGELFFGEGSRLTVL.

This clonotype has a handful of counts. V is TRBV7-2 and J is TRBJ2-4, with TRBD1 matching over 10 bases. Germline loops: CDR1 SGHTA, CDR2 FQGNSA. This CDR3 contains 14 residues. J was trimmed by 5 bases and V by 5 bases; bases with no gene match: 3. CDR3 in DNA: TGTGCCAGCAGCGAGGGGACAGGGGAAAACATTCAGTACTTC. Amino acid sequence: CASSEGTGENIQYF.

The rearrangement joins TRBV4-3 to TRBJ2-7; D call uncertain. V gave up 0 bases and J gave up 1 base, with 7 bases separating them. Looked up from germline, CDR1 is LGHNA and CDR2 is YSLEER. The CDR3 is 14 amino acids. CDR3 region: CASSQDRLSYEQYF. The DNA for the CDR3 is TGCGCCAGCAGCCAAGATCGTCTTTCCTACGAGCAGTACTTC.

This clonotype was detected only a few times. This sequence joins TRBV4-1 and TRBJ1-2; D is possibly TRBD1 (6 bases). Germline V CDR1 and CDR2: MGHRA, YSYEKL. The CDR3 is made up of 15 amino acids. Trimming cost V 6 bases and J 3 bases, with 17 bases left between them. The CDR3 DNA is TGCGCCAGCAGACAACCGGACAGAACCGACTATGGCTACACCTTC. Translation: CASRQPDRTDYGYTF.

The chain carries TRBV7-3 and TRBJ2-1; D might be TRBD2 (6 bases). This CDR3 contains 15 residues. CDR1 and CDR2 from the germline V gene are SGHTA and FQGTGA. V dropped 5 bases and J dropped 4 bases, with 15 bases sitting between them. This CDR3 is CASSKTGGFYNEQFF. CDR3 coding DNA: TGTGCCAGCAGCAAAACCGGGGGATTTTACAATGAGCAGTTCTTC.

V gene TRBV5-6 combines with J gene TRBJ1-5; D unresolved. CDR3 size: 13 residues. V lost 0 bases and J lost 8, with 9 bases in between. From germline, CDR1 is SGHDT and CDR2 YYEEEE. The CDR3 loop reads CASSLGDGKPQHF. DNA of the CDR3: TGTGCCAGCAGCTTGGGTGATGGTAAGCCCCAGCATTTT. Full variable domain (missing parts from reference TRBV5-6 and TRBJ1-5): DAGVTQSPTHLIKTRGQQVTLRCSPKSGHDTVSWYQQALGQGPQFIFQYYEEEERQRGNFPDRFSGHQFPNYSSELNVNALLLGDSALYLCASSLGDGKPQHFGDGTRLSIL.

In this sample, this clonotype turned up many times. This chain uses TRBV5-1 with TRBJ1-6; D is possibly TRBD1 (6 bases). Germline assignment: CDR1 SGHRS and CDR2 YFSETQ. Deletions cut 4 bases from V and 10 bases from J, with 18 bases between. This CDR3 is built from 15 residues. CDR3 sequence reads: CASSPQGLGQSPLHF. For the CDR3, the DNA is TGCGCCAGCAGCCCACAGGGCCTGGGACAATCACCCCTCCACTTT.

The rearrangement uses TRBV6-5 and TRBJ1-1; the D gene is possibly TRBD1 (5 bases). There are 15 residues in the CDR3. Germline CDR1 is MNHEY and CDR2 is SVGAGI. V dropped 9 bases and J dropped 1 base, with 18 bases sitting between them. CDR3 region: CASDHRRGRNTEAFF. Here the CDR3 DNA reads TGTGCCAGTGATCATCGACGGGGGAGGAACACTGAAGCTTTCTTT.

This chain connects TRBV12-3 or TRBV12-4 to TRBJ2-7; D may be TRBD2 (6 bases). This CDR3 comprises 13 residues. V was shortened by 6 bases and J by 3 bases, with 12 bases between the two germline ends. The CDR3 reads CASSLRGIYEQYF. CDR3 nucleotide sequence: TGTGCCAGCAGCCTCCGGGGGATCTACGAGCAGTACTTC.

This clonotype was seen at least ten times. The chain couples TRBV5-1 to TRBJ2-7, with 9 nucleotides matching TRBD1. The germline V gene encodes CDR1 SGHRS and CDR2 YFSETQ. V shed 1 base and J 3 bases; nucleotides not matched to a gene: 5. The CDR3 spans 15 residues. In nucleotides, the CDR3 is TGCGCCAGCAGCTTGCTACAGGGGGCAGTCTACGAGCAGTACTTC. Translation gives CASSLLQGAVYEQYF.

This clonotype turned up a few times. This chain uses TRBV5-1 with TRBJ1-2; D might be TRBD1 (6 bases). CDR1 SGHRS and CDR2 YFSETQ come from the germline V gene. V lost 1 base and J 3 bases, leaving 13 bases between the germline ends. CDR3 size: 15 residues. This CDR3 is CASSLTRGSDYGYTF. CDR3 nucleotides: TGCGCCAGCAGCTTGACCAGGGGATCGGACTATGGCTACACCTTC.

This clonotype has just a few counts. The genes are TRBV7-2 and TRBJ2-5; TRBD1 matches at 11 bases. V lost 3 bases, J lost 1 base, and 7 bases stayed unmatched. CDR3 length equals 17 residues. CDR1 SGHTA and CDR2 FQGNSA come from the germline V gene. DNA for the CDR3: TGTGCCAGCAGCTTGGGGACAGGGGGTGTTATCCAAGAGACCCAGTACTTC. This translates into CASSLGTGGVIQETQYF.

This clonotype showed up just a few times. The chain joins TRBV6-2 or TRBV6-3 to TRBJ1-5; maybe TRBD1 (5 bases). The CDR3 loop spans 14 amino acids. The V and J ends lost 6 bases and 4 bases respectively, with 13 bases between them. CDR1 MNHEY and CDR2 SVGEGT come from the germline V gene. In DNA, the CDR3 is TGTGCCAGCAGCCGGGGACTGGAAAATCAGCCCCAGCATTTT. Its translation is CASSRGLENQPQHF.

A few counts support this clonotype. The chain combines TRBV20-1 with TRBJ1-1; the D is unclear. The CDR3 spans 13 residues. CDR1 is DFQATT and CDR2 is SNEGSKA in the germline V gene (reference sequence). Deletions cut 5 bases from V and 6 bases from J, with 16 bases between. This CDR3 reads CSAGKHVSSEAFF. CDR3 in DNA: TGCAGTGCTGGCAAACACGTCTCCTCTGAAGCTTTCTTT.

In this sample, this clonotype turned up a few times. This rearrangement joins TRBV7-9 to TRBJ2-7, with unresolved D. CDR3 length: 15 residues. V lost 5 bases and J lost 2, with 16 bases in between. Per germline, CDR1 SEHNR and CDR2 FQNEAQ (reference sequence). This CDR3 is CASSPPQTATYEQYF. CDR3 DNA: TGTGCCAGCAGCCCACCACAGACGGCGACCTACGAGCAGTACTTC.

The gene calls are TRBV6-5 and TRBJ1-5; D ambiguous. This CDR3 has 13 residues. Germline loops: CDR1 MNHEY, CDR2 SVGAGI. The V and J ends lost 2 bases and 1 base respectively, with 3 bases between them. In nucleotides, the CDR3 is TGTGCCAGCAGTTACGACAGCAATCAGCCCCAGCATTTT. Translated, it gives CASSYDSNQPQHF.

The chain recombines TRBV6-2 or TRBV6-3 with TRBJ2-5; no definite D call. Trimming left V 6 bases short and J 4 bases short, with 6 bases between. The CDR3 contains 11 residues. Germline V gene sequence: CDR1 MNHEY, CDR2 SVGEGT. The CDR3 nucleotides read TGTGCCAGCAGCCACGCAGAGACCCAGTACTTC. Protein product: CASSHAETQYF.

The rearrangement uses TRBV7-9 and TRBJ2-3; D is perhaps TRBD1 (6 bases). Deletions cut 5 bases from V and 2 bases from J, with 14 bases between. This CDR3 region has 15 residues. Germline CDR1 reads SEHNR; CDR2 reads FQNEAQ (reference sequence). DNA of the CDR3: TGTGCCAGCAGCCCCGGGACACAGGCCACAGATACGCAGTATTTT. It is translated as CASSPGTQATDTQYF.

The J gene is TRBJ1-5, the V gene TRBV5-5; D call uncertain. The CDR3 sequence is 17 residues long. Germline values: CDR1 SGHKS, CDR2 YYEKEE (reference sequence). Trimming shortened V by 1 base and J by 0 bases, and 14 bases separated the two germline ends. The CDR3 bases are TGTGCCAGCAGCTTGAGGCTCGGGAAATATAGCAATCAGCCCCAGCATTTT. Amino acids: CASSLRLGKYSNQPQHF.

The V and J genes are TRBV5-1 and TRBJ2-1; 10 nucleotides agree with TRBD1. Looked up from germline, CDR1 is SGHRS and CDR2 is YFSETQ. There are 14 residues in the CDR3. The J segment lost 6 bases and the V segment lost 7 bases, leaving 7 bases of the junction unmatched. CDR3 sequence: CASGAGTGANEQFF. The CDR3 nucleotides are TGCGCCAGCGGAGCCGGGACAGGGGCCAATGAGCAGTTCTTC.

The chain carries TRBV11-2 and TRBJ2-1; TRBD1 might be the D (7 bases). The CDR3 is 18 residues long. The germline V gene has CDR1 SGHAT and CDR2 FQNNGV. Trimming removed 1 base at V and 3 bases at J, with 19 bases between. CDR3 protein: CASSLVGGRQGLYNEQFF. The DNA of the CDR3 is TGTGCCAGCAGCTTAGTAGGGGGGAGACAGGGACTCTACAATGAGCAGTTCTTC.

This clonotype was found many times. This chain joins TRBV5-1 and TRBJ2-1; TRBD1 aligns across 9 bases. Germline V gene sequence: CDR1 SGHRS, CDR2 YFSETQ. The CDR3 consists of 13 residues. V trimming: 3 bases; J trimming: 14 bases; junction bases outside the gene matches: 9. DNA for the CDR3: TGCGCCAGCAGCTGGGGGGACAGGGCTTGGGAGTTCTTC. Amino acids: CASSWGDRAWEFF.